This T cell receptor beta chain was recovered during a study of shared clonotypes between healthy human individuals. Regarding the study as a whole: A generally larger estimated richness was seen in naive subsets than in memory subsets.

Profiled with immunoSEQ multiplex PCR; TCRdb holds only in-frame clones, not every one. Of 1.5 million to 2.5 million clones in the sample, about 94% were seen once. CD45RO-negative CD8 cells positively selected for CCR7 made up the naive population, which excluded terminally differentiated effector memory CD45RA+ cells. Comments on this clone: The antigen is unknown.

Looked up from germline, CDR1 is PRHDT and CDR2 is FYEKMQ (reference sequence). Trimming at V came to 0 bases and at J to 0 bases, leaving 9 bases not matched to a gene. The CDR3 is 18 amino acids. Input material: naive CD8+ T cells sorted from blood. This chain joins TRBV13 and TRBJ2-3; 7 bases are a match to TRBD1. The receptor's source is a man in his late teens or twenties in good health. The CDR3 region has the DNA TGTGCCAGCAGCTTAGGGGGGTGGGACAGCCCTAGCACAGATACGCAGTATTTT. Translating gives CASSLGGWDSPSTDTQYF.